This TCR beta chain was sequenced during a study of regulatory T cells in long-lasting Graves disease. Construction of the TCR beta libraries employed iRepertoire HTBI primers in conjunction with Arm-PCR of CDR3 regions. TCRdb called the multiplex PCR reads again in MiXCR, with one record for every CDR3 protein. Here the sample spans 540,000 or so distinct CDR3 sequences, approximately 12% being singletons. Germline CDR1 and CDR2: SGHRS and YFSETQ. Trimming at V came to 5 bases and at J to 0 bases, leaving 9 bases not matched to a gene. The CDR3 length is 18 residues. Time point defined: newly diagnosed GD, antithyroid drugs for less than 3 months. Preparation of the TCR library used RNA extracted from PBMCs. These data are also associated with another study on T cells in Graves' hyperthyroidism and ophthalmopathy.

The chain recombines TRBV5-1 with TRBJ2-3, with 13 bases matching TRBD2. This receptor was obtained from a man aged 25 to 40 with Graves disease. The sample in question was peripheral blood mononuclear cells (PBMCs), obtained at new diagnosis, from a patient treated with antithyroid drugs. The CDR3 loop is CASSLGGTSGTSTDTQYF. The DNA for the CDR3 is TGCGCCAGCAGTTTAGGCGGGACTAGCGGGACTAGCACAGATACGCAGTATTTT.